This TCR beta chain is from a study of identical twins. Study observations and caveats: Insertion counts were lower in abundant cord blood beta clonotypes, a trend that memory repertoires did not show. Excess twin sharing in beta out-of-frame sequences was weaker.

Turning to this clonotype: The antigen is undetermined.

TCRdb fed the 5' RACE reads into MiXCR, producing one record per CDR3 protein. The sample holds around 960,000 distinct CDR3 sequences; about 12% are singletons and the top ten take around 1.6%. The CDR3 extends over 14 amino acids. Trimming took 3 bases from V and 2 from J, leaving 13 bases between them. Germline V gene data show CDR1 as DFQATT and CDR2 as SNEGSKA (reference sequence). These same data were also listed under a study on yellow fever vaccine responses in identical twins. As reported in that work: Vaccine-induced T cell responses in twins were reportedly observed to appear partly convergent, partly personalized.

This clonotype was obtained from a woman aged 18-35 years in good health. The rearrangement joins TRBV20-1 to TRBJ1-2; D call uncertain. The sequenced sample was PBMCs. The CDR3 here is CSARTLTENYGYTF. CDR3 coding DNA: TGCAGTGCTAGGACCCTGACGGAGAACTATGGCTACACCTTC.